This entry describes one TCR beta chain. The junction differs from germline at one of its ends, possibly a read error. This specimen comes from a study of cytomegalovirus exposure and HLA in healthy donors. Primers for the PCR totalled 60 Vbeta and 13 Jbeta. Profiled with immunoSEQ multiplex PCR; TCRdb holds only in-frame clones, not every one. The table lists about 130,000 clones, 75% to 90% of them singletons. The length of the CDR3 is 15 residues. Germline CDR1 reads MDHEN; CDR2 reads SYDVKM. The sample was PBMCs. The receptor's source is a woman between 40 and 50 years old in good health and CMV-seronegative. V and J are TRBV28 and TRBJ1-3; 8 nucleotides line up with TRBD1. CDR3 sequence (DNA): TGTGCCGGCAGTCCTGACAGGGGTTATGGAAACACCATATATTTT. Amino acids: CAGSPDRGYGNTIYF.